This TCR beta chain appears in the sequencing data of a study of blood T cell repertoires in COVID-19. Study details: Some COVID-19 samples were acute and others convalescent; all came from the United States, Italy and Spain. T cells, B-cell-depleted T cells, or PBMCs provided the cDNA or gDNA that served as material.

Data came from immunoSEQ multiplex PCR; TCRdb stores just in-frame clones and leaves some out. The sample consists of approximately 250,000 clones, 65% to 90% of them appearing once. The CDR3 runs to 15 residues. The J segment lost 1 base and the V segment lost 2 bases, leaving 2 bases of the junction unmatched. Germline V gives CDR1 LGHDT, CDR2 YNNKEL (reference sequence). Self-reported history from a screening survey and questionnaire set each donor's cohort. This receptor was obtained from a woman in her fifties or sixties with acute COVID-19. V is TRBV3-1 (or the pseudogene TRBV3-2) and J is TRBJ2-3; the match to TRBD2 covers 8 bases. Specimen: PBMCs or T cells enriched from blood (not recorded which). The chain's CDR3 is CASSQISGGTDTQYF. CDR3 coding DNA: TGTGCCAGCAGCCAAATTAGCGGGGGCACAGATACGCAGTATTTT.